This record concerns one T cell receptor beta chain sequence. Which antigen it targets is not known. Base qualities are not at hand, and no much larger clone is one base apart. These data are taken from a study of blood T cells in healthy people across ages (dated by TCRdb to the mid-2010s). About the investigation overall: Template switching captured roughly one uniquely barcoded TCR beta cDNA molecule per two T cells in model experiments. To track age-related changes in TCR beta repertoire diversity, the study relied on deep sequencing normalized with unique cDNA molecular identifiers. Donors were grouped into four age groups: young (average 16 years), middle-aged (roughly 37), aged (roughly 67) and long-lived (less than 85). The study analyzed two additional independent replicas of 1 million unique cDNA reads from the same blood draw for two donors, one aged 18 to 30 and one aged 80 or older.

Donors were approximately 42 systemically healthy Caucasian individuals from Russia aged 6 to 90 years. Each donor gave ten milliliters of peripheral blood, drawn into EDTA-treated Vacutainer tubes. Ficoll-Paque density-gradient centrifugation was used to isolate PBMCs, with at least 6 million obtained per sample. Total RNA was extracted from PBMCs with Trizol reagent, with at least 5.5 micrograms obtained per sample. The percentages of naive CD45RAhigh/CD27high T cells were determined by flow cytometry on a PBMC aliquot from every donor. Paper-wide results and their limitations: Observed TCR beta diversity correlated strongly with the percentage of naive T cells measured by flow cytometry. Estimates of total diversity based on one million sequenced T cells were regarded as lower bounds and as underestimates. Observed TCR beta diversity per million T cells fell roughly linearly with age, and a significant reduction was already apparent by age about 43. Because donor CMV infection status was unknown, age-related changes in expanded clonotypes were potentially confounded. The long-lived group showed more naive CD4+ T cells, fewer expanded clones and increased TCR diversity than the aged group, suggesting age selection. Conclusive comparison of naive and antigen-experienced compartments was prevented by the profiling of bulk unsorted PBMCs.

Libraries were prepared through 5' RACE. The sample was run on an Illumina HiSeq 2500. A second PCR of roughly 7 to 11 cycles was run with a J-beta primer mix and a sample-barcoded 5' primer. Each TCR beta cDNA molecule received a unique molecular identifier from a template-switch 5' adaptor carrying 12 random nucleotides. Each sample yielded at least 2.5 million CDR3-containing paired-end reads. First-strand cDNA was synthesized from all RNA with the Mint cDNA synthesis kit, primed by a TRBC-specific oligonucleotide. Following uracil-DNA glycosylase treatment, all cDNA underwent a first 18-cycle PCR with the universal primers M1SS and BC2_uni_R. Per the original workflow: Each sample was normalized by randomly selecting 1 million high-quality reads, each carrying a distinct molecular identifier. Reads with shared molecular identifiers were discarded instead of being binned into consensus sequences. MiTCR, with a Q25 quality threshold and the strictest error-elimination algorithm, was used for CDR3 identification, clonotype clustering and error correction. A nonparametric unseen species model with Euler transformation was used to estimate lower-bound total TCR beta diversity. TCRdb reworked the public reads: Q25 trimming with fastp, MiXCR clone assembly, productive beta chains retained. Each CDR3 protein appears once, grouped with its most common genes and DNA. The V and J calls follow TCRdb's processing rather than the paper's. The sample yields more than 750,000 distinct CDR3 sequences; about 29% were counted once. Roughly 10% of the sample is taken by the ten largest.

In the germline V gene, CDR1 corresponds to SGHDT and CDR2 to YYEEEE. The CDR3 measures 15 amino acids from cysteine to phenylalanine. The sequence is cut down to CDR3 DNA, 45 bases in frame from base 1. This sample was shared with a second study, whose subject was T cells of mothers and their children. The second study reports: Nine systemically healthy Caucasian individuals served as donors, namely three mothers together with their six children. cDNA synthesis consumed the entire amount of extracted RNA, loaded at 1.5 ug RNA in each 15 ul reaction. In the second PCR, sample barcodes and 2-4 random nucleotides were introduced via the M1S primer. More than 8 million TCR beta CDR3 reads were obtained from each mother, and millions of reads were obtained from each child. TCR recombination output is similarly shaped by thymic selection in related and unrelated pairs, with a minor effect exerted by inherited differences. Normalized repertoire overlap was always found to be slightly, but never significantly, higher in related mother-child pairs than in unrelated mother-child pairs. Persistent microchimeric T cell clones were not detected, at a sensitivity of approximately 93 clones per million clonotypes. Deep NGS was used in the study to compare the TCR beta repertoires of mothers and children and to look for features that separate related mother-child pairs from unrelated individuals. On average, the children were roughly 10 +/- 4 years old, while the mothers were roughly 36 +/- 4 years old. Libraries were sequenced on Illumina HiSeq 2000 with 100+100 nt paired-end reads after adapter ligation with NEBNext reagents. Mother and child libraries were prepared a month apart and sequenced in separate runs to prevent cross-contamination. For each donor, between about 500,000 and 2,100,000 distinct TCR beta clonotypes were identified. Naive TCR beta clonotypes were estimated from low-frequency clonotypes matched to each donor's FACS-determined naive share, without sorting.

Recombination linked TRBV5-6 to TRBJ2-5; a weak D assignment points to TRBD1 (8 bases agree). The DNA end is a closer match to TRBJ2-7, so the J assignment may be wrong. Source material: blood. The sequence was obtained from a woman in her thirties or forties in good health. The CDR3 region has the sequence CASSATGGGAYEQYF. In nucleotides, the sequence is TGTGCCAGCAGCGCTACAGGGGGGGGTGCCTACGAGCAGTACTTC.